This passage covers 11 T cell receptor beta chains from one sample sequenced in a study of T cells after yellow fever vaccination. Using its own MiXCR run on the 5' RACE reads, TCRdb lists one record per CDR3 protein. This sample has approximately 510,000 distinct CDR3 sequences, with 21% found just once. The input for sequencing was PBMCs, taken about 21 days after the first yellow fever vaccination. The source of these receptors is a young man who received the YFV17D yellow fever vaccine.

J is TRBJ2-3 and V is TRBV10-3; possibly TRBD2 for D (5 bases). The germline gives CDR1 ENHRY, CDR2 SYGVKD. The CDR3 has 13 amino acids. Trimming removed 10 bases from V and 5 bases from J, with 16 bases in between. CDR3 DNA sequence: TGTGCCACCGAACCCCTGAGCGGAGATACGCAGTATTTT. Translation: CATEPLSGDTQYF.

The CDR3 DNA sequence: TGTGCTAGTGGTTCCGACCGGGACAGGCCCAGAGGTGAGCAGTTCTTC. As protein: CASGSDRDRPRGEQFF. V usage is TRBV12-5 and J usage is TRBJ2-1, with TRBD1 matching 8 bases. The CDR3 contains 16 residues. The ends lost 4 bases at V and 9 bases at J; junction bases unmatched: 14. Germline values: CDR1 LGHNT, CDR2 FRNRAP.

The chain is built from TRBV7-2 and TRBJ1-6; 9 bases line up with TRBD1. Per the germline V gene, CDR1 is SGHTA and CDR2 is FQGNSA. The CDR3 sequence is 15 residues long. Trimming removed 4 bases from V and 13 bases from J; junction bases left unmatched: 11. The CDR3 nucleotides are TGTGCCAGCAGCTCGCGGGACAGGGCAAAGTTGCCCCTCCACTTT. Translated: CASSSRDRAKLPLHF.

This clonotype turned up a few times. This chain uses TRBV2 with TRBJ2-5, with 9 nucleotides matching TRBD2. Per germline, CDR1 SNHLY and CDR2 FYNNEI. Trimming at V came to 8 bases and at J to 5 bases, leaving 12 bases not matched to a gene. The CDR3 extends over 15 amino acids. The CDR3 DNA is TGTGCCAGCGGGCGGAGTAGCGGGGGAGGGGAGACCCAGTACTTC. It translates to CASGRSSGGGETQYF.

The table lists this clonotype with a few counts. The chain employs TRBV3-1 and TRBJ2-1; no clear D. The CDR3 is 12 amino acids. V dropped 6 bases and J dropped 5 bases, with 8 bases sitting between them. Germline V gene lookup returns CDR1 LGHDT and CDR2 YNNKEL (reference sequence). This CDR3 is CASRLGNNEQFF. DNA for the CDR3: TGTGCCAGCAGGTTAGGAAACAATGAGCAGTTCTTC.

The chain carries TRBV12-3 or TRBV12-4 and TRBJ1-4; D gene ambiguous. CDR3 length: 14 amino acids. Trimming stripped 7 bases from V and 0 bases from J, with 9 bases between. The CDR3 bases are TGTGCCAGCAAGGTTTCTACAACTAATGAAAAACTGTTTTTT. Translated, it gives CASKVSTTNEKLFF.

This clonotype occurred a few times. The chain combines TRBV6-2 or TRBV6-3 with TRBJ2-4, with 8 bases matching TRBD1. This CDR3 has 15 residues. Trimming took 5 bases from V and 5 from J; bases not matched to a gene: 8. Germline CDR1 reads MNHEY; CDR2 reads SVGEGT. CDR3 amino acids: CASSAQGAVENIQYF. In DNA, the CDR3 is TGTGCCAGCAGTGCCCAGGGGGCCGTAGAAAACATTCAGTACTTC.

This clonotype turned up a few times. The CDR3 nucleotides read TGTGCCAGCAGCCAACCATCCTACAATGAGCAGTTCTTC. It codes for CASSQPSYNEQFF. V gene TRBV3-1 combines with J gene TRBJ2-1; D is unresolved. The length of the CDR3 is 13 residues. The germline V gene encodes CDR1 LGHDT and CDR2 YNNKEL (reference sequence). V lost 2 bases and J 1 base, leaving 3 bases between the germline ends.

The chain recombines TRBV5-1 with TRBJ1-1, with a weak D call TRBD1 (5 bases). Trimming left V 6 bases short and J 4 bases short, with 19 bases between. The length of the CDR3 is 15 residues. Germline CDR1 reads SGHRS; CDR2 reads YFSETQ. The CDR3 bases are TGCGCCAGCATGGTCGGGGCCTCGTGGGCCACTGAAGCTTTCTTT. This codes for CASMVGASWATEAFF.

In its sample, this clonotype was seen a few times. The rearrangement joins TRBV29-1 to TRBJ2-1; D is uncertain. V was clipped by 7 bases and J by 0 bases, with 10 bases between them. Germline V gives CDR1 SQVTM, CDR2 ANQGSEA. The CDR3 has 13 amino acids. This chain's CDR3 is CSGRPSSYNEQFF. The CDR3 DNA sequence: TGCAGCGGGCGCCCGTCCTCCTACAATGAGCAGTTCTTC.

The chain couples TRBV7-2 to TRBJ2-5, with D possibly being TRBD2 (6 bases). Trimming stripped 3 bases from V and 2 bases from J, with 13 bases between. There are 15 residues in the CDR3. The germline CDR1 and CDR2 sequences are SGHTA and FQGNSA. The CDR3 protein is CASSLAGLRQETQYF. The DNA of the CDR3 is TGTGCCAGCAGCTTGGCGGGACTCAGACAAGAGACCCAGTACTTC.